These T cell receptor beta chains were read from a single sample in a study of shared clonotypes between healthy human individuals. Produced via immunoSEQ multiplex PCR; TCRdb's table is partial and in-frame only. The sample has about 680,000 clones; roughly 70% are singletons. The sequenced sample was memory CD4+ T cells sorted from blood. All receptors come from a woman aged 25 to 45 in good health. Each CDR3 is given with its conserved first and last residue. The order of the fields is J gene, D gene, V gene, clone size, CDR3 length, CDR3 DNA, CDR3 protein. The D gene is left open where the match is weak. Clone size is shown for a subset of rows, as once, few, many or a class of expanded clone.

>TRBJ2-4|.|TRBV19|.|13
TGTGCCAGTAGTATTGGAGCCAAAAACATTCAGTACTTC
CASSIGAKNIQYF
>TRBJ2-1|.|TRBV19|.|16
TGTGCCAGTATCCCCCGGGCGGGGAGCTCCTACAATGAGCAGTTCTTC
CASIPRAGSSYNEQFF
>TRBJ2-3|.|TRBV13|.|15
TGTGCCAGCAGCCGGCGACTGAGCAACCCAGATACGCAGTATTTT
CASSRRLSNPDTQYF
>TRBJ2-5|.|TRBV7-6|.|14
TGTGCCAGCAGCCGCCCCAGATTTCGGGAGACCCAGTACTTC
CASSRPRFRETQYF
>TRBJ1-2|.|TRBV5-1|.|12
TGCGCCAGCAGCGAAACGGACTATGGCTACACCTTC
CASSETDYGYTF
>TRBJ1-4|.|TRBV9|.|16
TGTGCCAGCAGCGGATCTACGGGAGCAACTAATGAAAAACTGTTTTTT
CASSGSTGATNEKLFF
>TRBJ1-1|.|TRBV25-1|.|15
TGTGCCAGCAGTCAGATTAACGGCTTGAACACTGAAGCTTTCTTT
CASSQINGLNTEAFF
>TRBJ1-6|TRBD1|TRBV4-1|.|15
TGCGCCAGCAGCCAAGATCAGGGGGAAGGTTCACCCCTCCACTTT
CASSQDQGEGSPLHF
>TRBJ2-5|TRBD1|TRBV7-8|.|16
TGTGCCAGCAGCCGAGCCCGGGACAGGGGGAGGGAGACCCAGTACTTC
CASSRARDRGRETQYF
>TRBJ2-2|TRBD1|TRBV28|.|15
TGTGCCAGCAGTTTAGGGACAGGGGTTCCCGGGGAGCTGTTTTTT
CASSLGTGVPGELFF
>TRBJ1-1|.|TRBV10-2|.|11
TGCGCCAGCTTATTGAGCACTGAAGCTTTCTTT
CASLLSTEAFF
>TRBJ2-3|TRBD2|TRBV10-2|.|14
TGCGCCAGCAGGACTAGCGGGATCATAGATACGCAGTATTTT
CASRTSGIIDTQYF
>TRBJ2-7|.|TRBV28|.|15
TGTGCCAGCAGTCTTTCGGGACAACTCTCCTACGAGCAGTACTTC
CASSLSGQLSYEQYF
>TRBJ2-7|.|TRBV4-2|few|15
TGTGCCAGCAGCCAAGGATTAGAGCCAGCCTACGAGCAGTACTTC
CASSQGLEPAYEQYF
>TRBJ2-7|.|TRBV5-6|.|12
TGTGCCAGCAGCCCGGGGACGTTAGAGCAGTACTTC
CASSPGTLEQYF
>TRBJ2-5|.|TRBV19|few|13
TGTGCCAGCCGTAATCGGGGCATGGAGACCCAGTACTTC
CASRNRGMETQYF
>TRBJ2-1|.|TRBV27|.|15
TGTGCCAGCAGGGGGCTGGGGGGCCCCTACAATGAGCAGTTCTTC
CASRGLGGPYNEQFF
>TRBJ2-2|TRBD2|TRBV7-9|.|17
TGTGCCAGCAGCTTATACGGGACTAGCGGGAGGTCCGGGGAGCTGTTTTTT
CASSLYGTSGRSGELFF
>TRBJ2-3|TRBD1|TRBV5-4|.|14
TGTGCCAGCAGCCTCGGGACAGTAGCAGATACGCAGTATTTT
CASSLGTVADTQYF
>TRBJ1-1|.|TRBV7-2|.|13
TGTGCCAGCAGCGTCCAAAGGGACACTGAAGCTTTCTTT
CASSVQRDTEAFF
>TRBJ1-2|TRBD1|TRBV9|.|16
TGTGCCAGCAGCCAACATGTGGGGGGACAGGTCTATGGCTACACCTTC
CASSQHVGGQVYGYTF
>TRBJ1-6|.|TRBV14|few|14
TGTGCCAGCAGCCAAGTTACGGGGATCTCACCCCTCCACTTT
CASSQVTGISPLHF
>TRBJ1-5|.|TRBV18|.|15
TGTGCCAGCTCACCGATTGGACAGCAGGATCAGCCCCAGCATTTT
CASSPIGQQDQPQHF
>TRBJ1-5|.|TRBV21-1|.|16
TGTGCCAGCAGCAGAGCGCTGGACGGCGAGAATCAGCCCCAGCATTTT
CASSRALDGENQPQHF
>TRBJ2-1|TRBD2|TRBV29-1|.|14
TGCAGCGTTGTTTCCCTAGCGGCTTTGCATGAGCAGTTCTTC
CSVVSLAALHEQFF
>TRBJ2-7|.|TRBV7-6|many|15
TGTGCCAGCAGCTTATCCGGTCTAGGCGGCCACGAGCAGTACTTC
CASSLSGLGGHEQYF
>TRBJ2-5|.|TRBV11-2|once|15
TGTGCCAGCAGCTTAGGTGTGAGGTGTCCAAGAGACCAGTACTTC
CASSLGVRCPRDQYF
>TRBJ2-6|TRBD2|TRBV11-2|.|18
TGTGCCAGCAGCTCGGGACTAGCGGGAGTATCAGGGGCCAACGTCCTGACTTTC
CASSSGLAGVSGANVLTF
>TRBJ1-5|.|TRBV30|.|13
TGTGCCTGGAGTGGACTGATCAATCAGCCCCAGCATTTT
CAWSGLINQPQHF
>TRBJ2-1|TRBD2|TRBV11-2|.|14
TGTGCCAGCAAGACTAGCGGGAGGCAGGCTGAGCAGTTCTTC
CASKTSGRQAEQFF
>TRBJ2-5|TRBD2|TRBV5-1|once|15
TGCGCCAGCAGCGGGGAGGGCAGCTCTTGGGAGACCCAGTACTTC
CASSGEGSSWETQYF
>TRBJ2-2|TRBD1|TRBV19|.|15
TGTGCCAGTAGACATGGGACAGGGGGCACCGGGGAGCTGTTTTTT
CASRHGTGGTGELFF
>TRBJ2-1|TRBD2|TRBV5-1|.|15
TGCGCCAGCAGCTTGGGTAGCGGGAGTCGCAGTGAGCAGTTCTTC
CASSLGSGSRSEQFF
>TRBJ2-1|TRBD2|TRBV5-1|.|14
TGCGCCAGCAGCGAGGGACTAGTTGTGGGTGAGCAGTTCTTC
CASSEGLVVGEQFF
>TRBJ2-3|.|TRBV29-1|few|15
TGCAGCGTTGAATCCTGGGACTCTTCCACAGATACGCAGTATTTT
CSVESWDSSTDTQYF
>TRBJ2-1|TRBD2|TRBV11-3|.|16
TGTGCCAGCAGCAGAGGGACTAGCGGGAGTATGGATGAGCAGTTCTTC
CASSRGTSGSMDEQFF
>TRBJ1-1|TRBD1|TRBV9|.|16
TGTGCCAGCAGCCATCGACAGGGGGCGGGGACCACTGAAGCTTTCTTT
CASSHRQGAGTTEAFF
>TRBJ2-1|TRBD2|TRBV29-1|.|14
TGCAGCGTTGTACTACCTAGCGGGAGGAATGAGCAGTTCTTC
CSVVLPSGRNEQFF
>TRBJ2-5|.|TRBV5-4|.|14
TGTGCCAGCAGCTTCGGACTGAAGAAAGAGACCCAGTACTTC
CASSFGLKKETQYF
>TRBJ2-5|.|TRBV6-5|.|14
TGTGCCAGCAGCCTTAGTAGTTACCAAGAGACCCAGTACTTC
CASSLSSYQETQYF
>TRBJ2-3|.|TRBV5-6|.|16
TGTGCCAGCAGCTTCGGAGGGCCGGTCTTCACAGATACGCAGTATTTT
CASSFGGPVFTDTQYF
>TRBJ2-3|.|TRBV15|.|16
TGTGCCACCAGCAGAGGATCATGGAGTTCTGGAGATACGCAGTATTTT
CATSRGSWSSGDTQYF
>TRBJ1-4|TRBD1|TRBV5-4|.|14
TGTGCCAGCAGGTCGGGACAGGTGAATGAAAAACTGTTTTTT
CASRSGQVNEKLFF
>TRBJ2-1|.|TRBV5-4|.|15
TGTGCCAGCAGCTACGACCTAAGCTCCTACAATGAGCAGTTCTTC
CASSYDLSSYNEQFF
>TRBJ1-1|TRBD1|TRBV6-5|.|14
TGTGCCAGCAGTGGGGACAGGAGGAACACTGAAGCTTTCTTT
CASSGDRRNTEAFF
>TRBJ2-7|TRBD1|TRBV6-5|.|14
TGTGCCACCCGACCCGGGGACAGGGGTGGCGAGCAGTACTTC
CATRPGDRGGEQYF
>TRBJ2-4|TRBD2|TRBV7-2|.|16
TGTGCCAGCAGCCTCAGGACTAGCGGAGGGAGAAACATTCAGTACTTC
CASSLRTSGGRNIQYF
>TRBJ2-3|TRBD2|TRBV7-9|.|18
TGTGCCAGCAGCCTCCGCGCCGGGAGTAGCGGGAGCGGGGATACGCAGTATTTT
CASSLRAGSSGSGDTQYF
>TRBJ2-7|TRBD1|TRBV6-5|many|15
TGTGCCAGCAGTTACCGGACAGGGGGTTTCTACGAGCAGTACTTC
CASSYRTGGFYEQYF
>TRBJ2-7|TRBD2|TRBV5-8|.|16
TGTGCCAGCAGCCCACTAGCGGGAGGGCGCCCCTACGAGCAGTACTTC
CASSPLAGGRPYEQYF
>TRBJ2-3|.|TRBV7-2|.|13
TGTGCCAGCAGCCCCGGGGGTACAGATACGCAGTATTTT
CASSPGGTDTQYF
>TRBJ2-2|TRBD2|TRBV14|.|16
TGTGCCAGCAGCCCTCAACTAGCGGGAGGTACCGGGGAGCTGTTTTTT
CASSPQLAGGTGELFF
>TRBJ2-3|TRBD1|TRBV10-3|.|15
TGTGCCATCACTCGGACAGGGGGCGAGGGGGATACGCAGTATTTT
CAITRTGGEGDTQYF
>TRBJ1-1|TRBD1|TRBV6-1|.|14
TGTGCCAGCAATTTCCCTCCGGGACAGGAGGAAGCTTTCTTT
CASNFPPGQEEAFF
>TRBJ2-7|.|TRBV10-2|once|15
TGCGCCAGCAGTGAGTCACCTGGGATCTCCTACGAGCAGTACTTC
CASSESPGISYEQYF
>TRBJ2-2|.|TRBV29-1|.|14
TGCAGCGGCACCACGGGAGAGGATACCGGGGAGCTGTTTTTT
CSGTTGEDTGELFF
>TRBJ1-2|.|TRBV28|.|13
TGTGCCAGCAGTTTAGGGTCAGGGCTTGGCTACACCTTC
CASSLGSGLGYTF
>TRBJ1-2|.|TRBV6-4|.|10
TGTGCCAGGAACTGTATGGGCTACACCTTC
CARNCMGYTF
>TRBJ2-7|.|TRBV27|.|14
TGTGCCAGCAGTTTATCACTCATCTCCTACGAGCAGTACTTC
CASSLSLISYEQYF